What follows are 6 T cell receptor beta chains derived from one specimen sequenced in a study of cytomegalovirus exposure and HLA in healthy donors. Clones were read by immunoSEQ multiplex PCR, and TCRdb kept only the in-frame ones, dropping some. The table records around 200,000 clones, more than 65% of them present only once. The sequencing sample was made of PBMCs. The receptors stem from a young woman in good health and CMV-seropositive.

The CDR3 here is CASIASLGHNYGYTF. The CDR3 DNA reads as TGTGCCAGCATAGCCTCCTTGGGACACAACTATGGCTACACCTTC. The chain recombines TRBV6-1 with TRBJ1-2; a possible D gene is TRBD1 (6 bases). This CDR3 has 15 amino acids. V lost 7 bases, J lost 2 bases, and 17 bases lay in between. Germline V gene lookup returns CDR1 MNHNS and CDR2 SASEGT.

This chain joins TRBV4-3 and TRBJ2-1; possible D gene TRBD2, 6 bases. The V and J ends lost 0 bases and 2 bases respectively, with 14 bases between them. In germline, CDR1 is LGHNA, CDR2 YSLEER. This CDR3 comprises 17 residues. In DNA, the CDR3 is TGCGCCAGCAGCCAAGATGAGTTGGGCGGGGCCTACAATGAGCAGTTCTTC. As protein: CASSQDELGGAYNEQFF.

The V gene is TRBV5-4, the J gene TRBJ1-1, with a weak D call TRBD1 (5 bases). The CDR3 consists of 14 residues. Trimming took 4 bases from V and 6 from J, leaving 16 bases between them. Germline V gives CDR1 SGHNT, CDR2 YYREEE (reference sequence). This CDR3 reads CASSPRLQGAEAFF. CDR3 coding DNA: TGTGCCAGCAGCCCCCGGCTCCAGGGCGCTGAAGCTTTCTTT.

This sequence joins TRBV13 and TRBJ2-2; 10 nucleotides agree with TRBD2. In germline, CDR1 is PRHDT, CDR2 FYEKMQ (reference sequence). Trimming removed 4 bases from V and 5 bases from J; junction bases left unmatched: 10. CDR3 length equals 17 residues. DNA of the CDR3: TGTGCCAGCAGCTCCGGAGTTGTTAGCGGGGGGACCGGGGAGCTGTTTTTT. Protein product: CASSSGVVSGGTGELFF.

V is TRBV4-2 and J is TRBJ2-3; a possible D gene is TRBD2 (6 bases). The V gene's germline CDR1 is LGHNA and CDR2 YNFKEQ. The V end was cut by 0 bases, the J end by 6 bases, with 19 bases between. CDR3 length: 17 residues. The CDR3 sequence: CASSQDQRGAALDTQYF. As DNA, the CDR3 is TGTGCCAGCAGCCAAGATCAGCGCGGGGCCGCACTCGATACGCAGTATTTT.

This chain connects TRBV11-3 to TRBJ2-3; no definite D call. The V end was cut by 2 bases, the J end by 6 bases, with 6 bases between. Germline V gene data show CDR1 as SGHNT and CDR2 as YENEEA. This CDR3 comprises 12 residues. As DNA, the CDR3 is TGTGCCAGCAGCTTAAACGAGGATACGCAGTATTTT. Amino acid sequence: CASSLNEDTQYF.